A selection of T cell receptor beta chains follows, all from one sample in a study of shared clonotypes between healthy human individuals. This table comes from immunoSEQ multiplex PCR, and its TCRdb copy is limited to in-frame clones, with some not included. This table has around 2,000,000 clones, 85% to 95% appearing once. The sequenced sample consisted of naive CD4+ T cells sorted from blood. These receptors came from a man younger than 30 in good health. CDR3s include the opening cysteine and the closing phenylalanine or tryptophan. The D gene is left open where the match is weak. The size field is filled for only some rows; it gives once, few, many or a size class.

>TRBV7-9|-|TRBJ2-1|TRBD2
CASSRLLQVRTSGYNEQFF
TGTGCCAGCAGCCGTTTGCTGCAGGTAAGGACTAGCGGTTACAATGAGCAGTTCTTC
>TRBV30|-|TRBJ1-2|-
CAWSEGQFRSGYTF
TGTGCCTGGAGTGAGGGACAATTTCGGAGTGGCTACACCTTC
>TRBV7-2|-|TRBJ2-2|-
CASSFLPDTGELFF
TGTGCCAGCAGCTTTTTACCGGACACCGGGGAGCTGTTTTTT
>TRBV11-2|-|TRBJ2-7|-
CASSLGKILAGGSYEQYF
TGTGCCAGCAGCTTAGGCAAAATTCTTGCTGGAGGGTCCTACGAGCAGTACTTC
>TRBV5-6|-|TRBJ1-1|-
CASSLGDDRILSEAFF
TGTGCCAGCAGCTTGGGGGATGACAGGATATTATCGGAAGCTTTCTTT
>TRBV27|-|TRBJ1-4|-
CASSFRTLEKLFF
TGTGCCAGCAGTTTCAGGACTCTTGAAAAACTGTTTTTT
>TRBV5-5|-|TRBJ2-3|-
CASSSLPRDTQYF
TGTGCCAGCAGCTCACTACCCAGGGATACGCAGTATTTT
>TRBV4-3|-|TRBJ2-3|-
CASSQDGRADTQYF
TGCGCCAGCAGCCAAGATGGGCGGGCAGATACGCAGTATTTT
>TRBV7-9|-|TRBJ1-5|-
CASSSASGQPQHF
TGTGCCAGCAGCTCTGCGTCAGGTCAGCCCCAGCATTTT
>TRBV6-1|once|TRBJ2-4|-
CASSPTENIQYF
TGTGCCAGCAGTCCGACAGAAAACATTCAGTACTTC